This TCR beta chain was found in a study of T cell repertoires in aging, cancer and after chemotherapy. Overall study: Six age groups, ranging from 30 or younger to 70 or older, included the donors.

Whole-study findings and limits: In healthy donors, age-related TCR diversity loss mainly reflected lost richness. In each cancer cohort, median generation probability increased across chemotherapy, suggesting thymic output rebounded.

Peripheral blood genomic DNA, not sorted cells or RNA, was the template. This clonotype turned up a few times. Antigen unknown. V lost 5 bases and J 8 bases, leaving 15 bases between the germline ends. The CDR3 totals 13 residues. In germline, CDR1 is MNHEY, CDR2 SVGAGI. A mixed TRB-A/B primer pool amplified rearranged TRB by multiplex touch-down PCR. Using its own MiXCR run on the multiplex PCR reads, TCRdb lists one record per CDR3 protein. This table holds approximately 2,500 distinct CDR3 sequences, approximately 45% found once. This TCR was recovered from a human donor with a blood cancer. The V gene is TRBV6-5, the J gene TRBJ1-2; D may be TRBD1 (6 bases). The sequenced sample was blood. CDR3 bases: TGTGCCAGCAGTAAGGACAGCCTGACGGGCTACACCTTC. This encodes CASSKDSLTGYTF.